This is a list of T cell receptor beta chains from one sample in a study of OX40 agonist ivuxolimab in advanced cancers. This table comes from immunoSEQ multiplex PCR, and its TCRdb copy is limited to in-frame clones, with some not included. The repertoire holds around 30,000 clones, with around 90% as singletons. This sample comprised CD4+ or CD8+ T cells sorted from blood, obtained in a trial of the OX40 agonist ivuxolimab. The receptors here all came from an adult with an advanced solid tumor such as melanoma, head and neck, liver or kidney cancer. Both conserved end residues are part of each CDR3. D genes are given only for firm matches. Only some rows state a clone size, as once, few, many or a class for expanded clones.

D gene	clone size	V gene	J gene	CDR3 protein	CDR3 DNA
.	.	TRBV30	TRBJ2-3	CAWSVIRDTQYF	TGTGCCTGGAGTGTGATCAGGGATACGCAGTATTTT
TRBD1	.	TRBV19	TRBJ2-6	CASTRDSGASGANVLTF	TGTGCCAGTACCAGGGACAGTGGGGCCTCTGGGGCCAACGTCCTGACTTTC
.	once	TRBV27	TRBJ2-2	CASSLWRNTGELFF	TGTGCCAGCAGTTTATGGAGGAACACCGGGGAGCTGTTTTTT
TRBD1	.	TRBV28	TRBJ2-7	CASNDRDRGYEQYF	TGTGCCAGCAATGATCGGGACAGGGGCTACGAGCAGTACTTC
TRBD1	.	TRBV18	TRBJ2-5	CASSPKQGAGETQYF	TGTGCCAGCTCACCAAAACAGGGGGCTGGGGAGACCCAGTACTTC
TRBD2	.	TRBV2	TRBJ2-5	CASRFGSGGALETQYF	TGTGCCAGCAGGTTCGGTAGCGGGGGGGCCTTGGAGACCCAGTACTTC
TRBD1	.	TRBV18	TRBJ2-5	CASSPTTGGNQETQYF	TGTGCCAGCTCACCGACCACAGGGGGTAATCAAGAGACCCAGTACTTC
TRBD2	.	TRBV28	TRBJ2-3	CASSFLTSGSVADTQYF	TGTGCCAGCAGTTTTTTGACTAGCGGGAGTGTGGCAGATACGCAGTATTTT
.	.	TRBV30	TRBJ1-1	CAWSRTPNTEAFF	TGTGCCTGGAGCAGGACACCGAACACTGAAGCTTTCTTT
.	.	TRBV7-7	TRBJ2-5	CASSATGFGETQYF	TGTGCTAGCAGCGCCACAGGGTTTGGGGAGACCCAGTACTTC
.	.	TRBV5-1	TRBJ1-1	CASSLSVKNTEAFF	TGCGCCAGCAGCTTGTCGGTGAAGAACACTGAAGCTTTCTTT
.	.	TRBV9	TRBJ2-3	CASSARTPSTDTQYF	TGTGCCAGCAGCGCGCGTACCCCTAGCACAGATACGCAGTATTTT
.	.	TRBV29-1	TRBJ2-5	CSVEETSQETQYF	TGCAGCGTTGAAGAGACATCTCAAGAGACCCAGTACTTC
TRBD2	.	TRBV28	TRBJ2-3	CASSLPGTSGSFTDTQYF	TGTGCCAGCAGTTTGCCCGGGACTAGCGGGAGCTTTACAGATACGCAGTATTTT
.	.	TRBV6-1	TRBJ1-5	CASSLQGESNQPQHF	TGTGCCAGCAGCCTTCAAGGAGAGAGCAATCAGCCCCAGCATTTT
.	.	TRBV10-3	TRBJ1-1	CASSISGPSLLGTEAFF	TGTGCCAGCTCCATATCGGGGCCAAGCTTGTTAGGCACTGAAGCTTTCTTT
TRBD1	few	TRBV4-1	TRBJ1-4	CASSPHELRGRGDNEKLFF	TGCGCCAGCAGCCCACACGAACTCAGGGGGCGCGGGGATAATGAAAAACTGTTTTTT
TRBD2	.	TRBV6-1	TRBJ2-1	CASSPLAGEYNEQFF	TGTGCCAGCAGTCCCCTAGCGGGAGAGTACAATGAGCAGTTCTTC
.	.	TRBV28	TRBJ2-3	CASTDTTDTQYF	TGTGCCAGCACCGACACCACAGATACGCAGTATTTT
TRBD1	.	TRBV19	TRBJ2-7	CASTPGQGPYEQYF	TGTGCCAGTACTCCGGGACAGGGGCCATACGAGCAGTACTTC
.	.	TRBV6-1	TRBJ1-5	CASSEKIGRRDQPQHF	TGTGCCAGCAGTGAAAAAATCGGCAGGCGAGATCAGCCCCAGCATTTT
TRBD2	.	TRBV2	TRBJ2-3	CASNKLAGGVDTQYF	TGTGCCAGCAACAAACTAGCGGGAGGGGTGGATACGCAGTATTTT
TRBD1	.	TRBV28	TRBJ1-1	CASSDMDRVGTEAFF	TGTGCCAGCAGTGACATGGACAGGGTGGGCACTGAAGCTTTCTTT
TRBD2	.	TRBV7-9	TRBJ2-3	CASSTSRGLAEDTDTQYF	TGTGCCAGCAGCACCTCTCGAGGGCTAGCGGAGGACACAGATACGCAGTATTTT
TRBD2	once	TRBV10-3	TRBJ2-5	CAISDGAGGIETQYF	TGTGCCATCAGTGATGGGGCGGGAGGCATAGAGACCCAGTACTTC
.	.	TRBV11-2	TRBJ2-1	CASSLGLPNNEQFF	TGTGCCAGCAGCTTAGGACTACCCAACAATGAGCAGTTCTTC
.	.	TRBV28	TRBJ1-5	CASRRQLSNQPQHF	TGTGCCAGCAGAAGACAGCTTAGCAATCAGCCCCAGCATTTT
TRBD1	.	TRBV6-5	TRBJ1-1	CASSWDRDRNTEAFF	TGTGCCAGCAGTTGGGACAGGGACCGGAACACTGAAGCTTTCTTT
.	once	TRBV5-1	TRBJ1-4	CASSPKLDPGYEKLFF	TGCGCCAGCAGCCCCAAACTGGACCCTGGTTATGAAAAACTGTTTTTT
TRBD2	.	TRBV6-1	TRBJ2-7	CASSDPGTSGAEQYF	TGTGCCAGCAGTGACCCCGGGACTAGCGGGGCCGAGCAGTACTTC
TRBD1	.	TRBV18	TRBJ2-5	CASSPRQGQETQYF	TGTGCCAGCTCACCCCGACAGGGGCAAGAGACCCAGTACTTC
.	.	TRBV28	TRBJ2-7	CASSLLVGVYEQYF	TGTGCCAGCAGCCTGCTTGTAGGGGTATACGAGCAGTACTTC
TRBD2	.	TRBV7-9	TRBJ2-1	CASSPTSGDYNEQFF	TGTGCCAGCAGTCCCACTAGCGGAGATTACAATGAGCAGTTCTTC
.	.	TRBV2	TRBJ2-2	CASSEAGVVLFF	TGTGCCAGCAGTGAAGCGGGGGTTGTGCTGTTTTTT
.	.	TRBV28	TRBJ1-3	CASSLGVTRRGNTIYF	TGTGCCAGCAGTTTAGGGGTCACAAGGCGGGGAAACACCATATATTTT
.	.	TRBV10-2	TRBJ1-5	CASSESITVEQPQHF	TGCGCCAGCAGTGAGTCGATCACAGTCGAGCAGCCCCAGCATTTT
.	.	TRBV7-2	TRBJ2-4	CASSFSEGDIQYF	TGTGCCAGCAGCTTTTCGGAGGGTGACATTCAGTACTTC
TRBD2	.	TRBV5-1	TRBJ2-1	CASSTQAGGPGNEQFF	TGCGCCAGCAGCACGCAAGCGGGAGGGCCGGGTAATGAGCAGTTCTTC
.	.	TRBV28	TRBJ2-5	CASSPSGSVGETQYF	TGTGCCAGCAGTCCCTCGGGTAGCGTGGGAGAGACCCAGTACTTC
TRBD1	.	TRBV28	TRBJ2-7	CASSPETGAALSSYEQYF	TGTGCCAGCAGTCCCGAAACAGGGGCCGCTTTATCATCCTACGAGCAGTACTTC
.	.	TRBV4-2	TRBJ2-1	CASSQEGGWVGGNEQFF	TGTGCCAGCAGCCAAGAGGGGGGATGGGTAGGAGGCAATGAGCAGTTCTTC
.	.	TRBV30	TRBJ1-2	CAWSVNYGYTF	TGTGCCTGGAGTGTCAACTATGGCTACACCTTC
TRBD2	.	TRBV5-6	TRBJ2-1	CASSLWLAGGPNEQFF	TGTGCCAGCAGCTTGTGGCTAGCGGGGGGGCCCAATGAGCAGTTCTTC
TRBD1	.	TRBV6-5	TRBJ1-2	CASSQRDRGFGYTF	TGTGCCAGCAGTCAACGGGACAGGGGGTTTGGCTACACCTTC